This T cell receptor (beta chain) came from a study of blood T cell repertoires in COVID-19. The CDR3 extends over 14 amino acids. Per the germline V gene, CDR1 is KGHDR and CDR2 is SFDVKD. Trimming removed 9 bases from V and 0 bases from J, with 12 bases in between. Original handling: Using reference gene primer amplification, nucleated cell counts were estimated. Data came from immunoSEQ multiplex PCR; TCRdb stores just in-frame clones and leaves some out. Clone size and the V and J calls come from that table; the DNA yielded D and trimming. This sample yields roughly 300,000 clones, of which 86% are seen a single time; around 1.6% belongs to the top ten.

The sequencing sample was made of peripheral blood. The TCR sequence derives from a woman aged 45-65 years with acute or convalescent COVID-19. This chain links TRBV24-1 with TRBJ2-3; a possible D gene is TRBD2 (5 bases). CDR3: CATARAASTDTQYF. In DNA, the CDR3 is TGTGCCACCGCAAGAGCGGCCAGCACAGATACGCAGTATTTT.